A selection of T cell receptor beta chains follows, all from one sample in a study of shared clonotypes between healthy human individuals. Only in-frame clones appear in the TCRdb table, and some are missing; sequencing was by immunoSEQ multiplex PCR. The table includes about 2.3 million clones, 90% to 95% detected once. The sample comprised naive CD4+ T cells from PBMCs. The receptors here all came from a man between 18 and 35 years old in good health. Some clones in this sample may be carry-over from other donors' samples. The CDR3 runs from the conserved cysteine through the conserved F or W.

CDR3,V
CASSPGPGELFF,TRBV4-2
CASSLRSRLAGQNTGELFF,TRBV7-9
CASSLETPNTEAFF,TRBV5-1
CASSQDLIGAMNGGLFF,TRBV4-3
CASSTLKLEKLFF,TRBV6-5
CASRLSPGTGDVDEQFF,TRBV5-1
CASSATENTEAFF,TRBV6-5
CAIPGRTYNEQFF,TRBV28
CASIFDRFLTEAFF,TRBV6-1
CASSNRQLIYEQYF,TRBV6-5
CASSILQGAIYGYTF,TRBV19
CASSPPSVNTGELFF,TRBV18
CASSPGAPGEQYF,TRBV5-4
CASSLVGGLAGVSAPYEQFF,TRBV27
CASSIGSKAGNQPQHF,TRBV19
CASRDTGLGETQYF,TRBV5-4
CASSPGAGTQETQYF,TRBV18
CASSQYNRALPAAFF,TRBV14
CASSFGAAGYGYTF,TRBV6-5
CARSPDRDYSYEQYF,TRBV5-3
CASSAGQGADEQFF,TRBV25-1
CAGPDRLYGYTF,TRBV21-1
CASSLAWRTNEKLFF,TRBV5-1
CASSLAELAGGYEQYF,TRBV7-8
CASSQDRLHGQPQHF,TRBV4-3
CASSPRSGDRADGYTF,TRBV19
CASSTETGTDEKLFF,TRBV7-8
CASSVAGGVEQYF,TRBV9
CASSPLSGTDTYEQYF,TRBV28
CASSQYRTVETQYF,TRBV23-1
CSAALGGLAKNIQYF,TRBV29-1
CASSLRLAGAGEQFF,TRBV27
CASSPPPVSGGYGYTF,TRBV18
CASETGSIYSGANVLTF,TRBV28
CASSHPPGTDFRVIYGYTF,TRBV23-1
CASSYASSSYNEQFF,TRBV6-5